This TCR beta chain stems from a study of shared clonotypes between healthy human individuals. The assay used deep level. Each subset's genomic DNA was split evenly across several immunoSEQ plates. Only in-frame clones appear in the TCRdb table, and some are missing; sequencing was by immunoSEQ multiplex PCR. The profile shows about 610,000 clones, approximately 96% of them singletons. Germline CDR1 reads MNHEY; CDR2 reads SMNVEV (reference sequence). The CDR3 is 13 amino acids. V lost 6 bases, J lost 3 bases, and 9 bases lay in between. Naive CD8 cells lacked CD45RO and underwent positive selection for CCR7, leaving out terminally differentiated effector memory CD45RA+ cells.

The chain couples TRBV27 to TRBJ2-1; TRBD1 might be the D (6 bases). The clonotype comes from a woman in her 30s in good health. Sequenced input: naive CD8+ T cells sorted from blood. CDR3 loop: CASSRTDYNEQFF. The CDR3 DNA reads TGTGCCAGCAGCCGGACAGACTACAATGAGCAGTTCTTC.